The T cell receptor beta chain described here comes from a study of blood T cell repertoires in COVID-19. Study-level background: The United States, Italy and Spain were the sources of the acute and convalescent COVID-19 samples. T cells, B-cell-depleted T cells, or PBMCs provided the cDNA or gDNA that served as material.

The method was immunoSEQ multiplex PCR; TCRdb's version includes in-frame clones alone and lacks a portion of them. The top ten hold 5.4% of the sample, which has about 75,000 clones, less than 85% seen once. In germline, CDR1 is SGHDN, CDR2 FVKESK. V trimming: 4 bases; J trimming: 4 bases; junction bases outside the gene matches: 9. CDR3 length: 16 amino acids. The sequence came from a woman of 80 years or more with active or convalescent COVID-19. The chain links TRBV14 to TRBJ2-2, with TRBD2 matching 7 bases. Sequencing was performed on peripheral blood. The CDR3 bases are TGTGCCAGCAGCCCTGCTCCGGCGGGAGTCACCGGGGAGCTGTTTTTT. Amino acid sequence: CASSPAPAGVTGELFF.